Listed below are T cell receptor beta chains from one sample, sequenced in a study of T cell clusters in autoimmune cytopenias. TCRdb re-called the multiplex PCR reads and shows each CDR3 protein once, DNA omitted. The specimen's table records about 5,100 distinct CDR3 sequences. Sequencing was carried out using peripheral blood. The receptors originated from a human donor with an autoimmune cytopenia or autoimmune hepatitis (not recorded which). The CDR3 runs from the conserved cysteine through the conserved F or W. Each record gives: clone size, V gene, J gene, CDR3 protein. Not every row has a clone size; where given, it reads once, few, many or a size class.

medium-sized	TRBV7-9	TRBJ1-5	CASSLDSYSNQPQHF
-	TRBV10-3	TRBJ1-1	CAISASGGEYTEAFF
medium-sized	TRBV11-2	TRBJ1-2	CASSLGQGVLNYGYTF
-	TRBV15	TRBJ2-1	CATSRAIRTSASSYNEQFF
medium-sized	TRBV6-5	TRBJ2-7	CASSSQVRYEQYF
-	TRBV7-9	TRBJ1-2	CASSPLGPGYGYTF
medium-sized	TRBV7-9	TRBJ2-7	CASSFQSGSRDEQYF
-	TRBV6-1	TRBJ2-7	CASRDAGLAGVTEQYF
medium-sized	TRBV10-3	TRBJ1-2	CAISEGTDYGYTF
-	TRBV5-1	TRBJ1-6	CASSAGQGDSPLHF
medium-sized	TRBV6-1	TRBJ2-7	CASSYSGRGGEQYF
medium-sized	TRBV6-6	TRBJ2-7	CASSPDGYEQYF
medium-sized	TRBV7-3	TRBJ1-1	CASSSMDSEAFF
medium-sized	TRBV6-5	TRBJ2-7	CASSTGTQSYEQYF
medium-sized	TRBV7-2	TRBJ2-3	CASSFRGVSTDTQYF
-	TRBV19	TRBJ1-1	CASSIFDGNTEAFF
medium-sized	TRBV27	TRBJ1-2	CASSAYRGADYGYTF
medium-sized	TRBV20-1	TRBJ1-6	CSARDPRTGEGSPLHF
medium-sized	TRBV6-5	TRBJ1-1	CASSPRGTPTEAFF
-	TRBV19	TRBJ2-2	CASSPGQGFPGELFF
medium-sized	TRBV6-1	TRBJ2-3	CASSERLASSDTQYF
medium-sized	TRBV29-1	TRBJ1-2	CSVELGTNYGYTF
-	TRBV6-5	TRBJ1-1	CASSSLGGTRSVTTEAFF
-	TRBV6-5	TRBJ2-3	CASRSGAGGPSDTQYF
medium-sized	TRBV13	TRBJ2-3	CASSLTGRSTDTQYF
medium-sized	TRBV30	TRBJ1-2	CAWSRTGAPFYGYTF
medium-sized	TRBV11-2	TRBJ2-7	CASSGKGQDSYEQYF
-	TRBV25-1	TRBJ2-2	CATRRGEWNTGELFF